Described below is a single T cell receptor beta chain sequence and its context. This sample was taken from a study of blood T cells in healthy people across ages. Combining a sample-barcoded 5' primer with a J-beta primer mix, a second PCR ran for about 6 to 12 cycles. From the 5' RACE reads, TCRdb called clonotypes with MiXCR, one entry per CDR3 protein. The sample consists of 650,000 to 1,000,000 distinct CDR3 sequences, around 45% of them appearing once. The CDR3 extends over 15 amino acids. From germline, CDR1 is MNHEY and CDR2 SVGEGT. V trimming: 5 bases; J trimming: 4 bases; junction bases outside the gene matches: 8.

This receptor was taken from a man aged 80 or over in good health. Specimen: blood. V gene TRBV6-2 or TRBV6-3 combines with J gene TRBJ1-1; the match to TRBD1 covers 9 bases. The CDR3, as DNA: TGTGCCAGCAGTGACTGGGACAGGGAATCCACTGAAGCTTTCTTT. Amino acids: CASSDWDRESTEAFF.